This T cell receptor beta chain derives from a study of spatial heterogeneity in lung cancer (dated by TCRdb to the late 2010s). About the investigation overall: Beta-chain transcripts were consistently detected in greater numbers than alpha-chain transcripts, which likely reflects a higher abundance of beta-chain transcripts. Both alpha and beta chains were TCR-sequenced in samples taken at surgery, namely 220 tumor regions, roughly 64 matched nontumor lung samples and approximately 51 PBMC samples. In non-small cell lung cancer, the study quantitatively compared TCR alpha and beta repertoires across several tumor regions, matched nontumor lung, and blood. Nonsynonymous mutation counts, determined by whole-exome sequencing of tumor tissue, were related to TCR repertoire features. In the raw uncorrected reads, each unique combination of TCR and UMI appeared on average more than ten times.

What the study reported, not specific to this receptor: Ubiquitous expanded tumor TCRs showed up in blood more often at tumor resection than at routine follow-up. Confirming at a functional level the hypothesis that regional TCRs recognize regional mutations was considered to require additional single-cell paired TCR alpha and beta sequencing.

In this sample, this clonotype turned up a few times. Its antigen remains unidentified. No qualities accompany the bases; no much larger clone lies one base away. The protocol used for the library was 5' RACE. The sequencer listed for this sample is NextSeq 500. To allow correction of PCR and sequencing errors, the TCR library protocol tagged every TCR cDNA molecule with a unique molecular identifier. The study's own analysis went as follows. TCR identification, UMI-based error correction and CDR3 extraction were performed with Decombinator tools. TCRs above a frequency of 2 per 1,000, corresponding to the top 1% of the tumor frequency distribution, were defined as expanded. Renyi diversity was computed with the R vegan package after each repertoire had been subsampled 100 times to 5,000 TCRs. To build CDR3 similarity networks, amino acid triplet string-kernel similarity was used, and CDR3s were connected when their pairwise similarity was above 0.82. Clones were called with MiXCR by TCRdb after fastp trimmed the public reads at Q25, and only in-frame beta chains were retained. A single entry per CDR3 protein holds the most common genes and DNA from its merged rows. The V and J calls were determined by TCRdb, not by the authors. This sample has a few thousand distinct CDR3 sequences in its table, and approximately 20% of those were observed once. Approximately 72% of the sample is taken by the ten largest.

V and J lose 3 bases and 2 bases, and a span of 10 bases separates them. CDR1 and CDR2 are drawn from the germline V gene: SGHTA, FQGNSA. Including cysteine and phenylalanine, the CDR3 has 14 amino acids. Just the 42-base CDR3 DNA is kept, in frame starting at base 1. Explained via the paper, the time point label denotes: sample taken at primary tumor resection. Without any cell sorting, TCR sequencing was performed on whole RNA extracted either from tumor and nontumor lung tissue or from cryopreserved PBMC samples. The donors were approximately 70 patients from the lung TRACERx cohort who had early-stage, untreated non-small cell lung cancer. Only patients with enough RNA available from two or more tumor regions were chosen for TCR sequencing.

The clonotype comes from a male donor with early-stage non-small cell lung cancer. The specimen was PBMCs, collected at surgery. The chain employs TRBV7-2 and TRBJ2-5; no confident D gene assignment can be made. The DNA sequence reads TGTGCCAGCAGCTTTTGGGCGACGCAAGAGACCCAGTACTTC. Its coded protein is CASSFWATQETQYF. The CDR3 plus the reference TRBV7-2 and TRBJ2-5 genes for the other parts give the full variable domain: GAGVSQSPSNKVTEKGKDVELRCDPISGHTALYWYRQSLGQGLEFLIYFQGNSAPDKSGLPSDRFSAERTGGSVSTLTIQRTQQEDSAVYLCASSFWATQETQYFGPGTRLLVL.